This passage covers 9 T cell receptor beta chains from one sample sequenced in a study of T-cell memory formation after mild COVID-19. TCRdb reprocessed the 5' RACE reads with MiXCR, giving one entry per CDR3 protein. The sample consists of 470,000 or so distinct CDR3 sequences, about 20% of them appearing once. Sequencing input: PBMCs or a T cell subset sorted from them (not recorded which). The receptors shown here come from an adult woman who had mild COVID-19 (a few samples of this study predate the infection). Cell type and time point are not known.

In this sample, this clonotype turned up a few times. The genes are TRBV18 and TRBJ2-7; D gene uncertain. Per the germline V gene, CDR1 is KGHSH and CDR2 is LQKENI. The CDR3 length is 13 residues. Trimming removed 3 bases at V and 2 bases at J, with 8 bases between. In DNA, the CDR3 is TGTGCCAGCTCACCCGTCTCGACCTACGAGCAGTACTTC. Translation: CASSPVSTYEQYF.

The CDR3 DNA is TGTGCCAGCAGTTTATCGGGGGGACTAGCGTCGCATGAGCAGTTCTTC. It encodes CASSLSGGLASHEQFF. This chain uses TRBV12-3 or TRBV12-4 with TRBJ2-1; 10 bases map to TRBD2. The CDR3 has 16 amino acids. Trimming cost V 2 bases and J 8 bases; bases outside gene matches: 9.

The rearrangement links TRBV12-3 or TRBV12-4 to TRBJ1-1; the D gene is possibly TRBD1 (6 bases). CDR3 size: 13 residues. V was shortened by 5 bases and J by 6 bases, with 13 bases between the two germline ends. The CDR3 sequence is CASSLQGKAEAFF. The CDR3 nucleotides are TGTGCCAGCAGTCTACAGGGAAAGGCTGAAGCTTTCTTT.

As for this clonotype: A much larger clone differs by one base, so this may be a read error. V and J are TRBV27 and TRBJ1-5; D remains ambiguous. This CDR3 is built from 12 residues. The V and J ends lost 3 bases and 6 bases respectively, with 6 bases between them. Germline loops: CDR1 MNHEY, CDR2 SMNVEV (reference sequence). The CDR3 sequence: CASSFAGQPQHF. In DNA form, the CDR3 reads TGTGCCAGCAGTTTTGCGGGTCAGCCCCAGCATTTT.

V and J are TRBV4-1 and TRBJ1-2; weak D call: TRBD1 (6 bases). This CDR3 is 16 amino acids long. Germline CDR1 and CDR2: MGHRA and YSYEKL. V dropped 0 bases and J dropped 4 bases, with 15 bases sitting between them. The chain's CDR3 is CASSQDEQGALYGYTF. Here the CDR3 DNA reads TGCGCCAGCAGCCAAGATGAACAGGGAGCCCTCTATGGCTACACCTTC.

This clonotype was picked up a small number of times. The chain is built from TRBV29-1 and TRBJ2-5, with 7 bases lining up with TRBD2. The CDR3 is 13 residues long. Trimming removed 2 bases from V and 1 base from J; junction bases left unmatched: 1. Germline values: CDR1 SQVTM, CDR2 ANQGSEA. The CDR3 region has the DNA TGCAGCGTTGAAAGGACTAGCCAAGAGACCCAGTACTTC. It codes for CSVERTSQETQYF.

This clonotype has a count of ten or more. The chain joins TRBV15 to TRBJ2-3; D possibly corresponds to TRBD2 (6 bases). The CDR3 has 15 residues. Trimming removed 3 bases from V and 3 bases from J, with 13 bases in between. The V gene's germline CDR1 is LNHNV and CDR2 YYDKDF (reference sequence). This CDR3 reads CATSRRLEVTDTQYF. CDR3 coding DNA: TGTGCCACCAGCAGGAGACTAGAAGTGACAGATACGCAGTATTTT.

This clonotype was found many times. The gene calls are TRBV5-1 and TRBJ1-1; 7 nucleotides line up with TRBD1. CDR3 size: 12 residues. Germline CDR1 is SGHRS and CDR2 is YFSETQ. J lost 8 bases, V lost 4 bases, and 5 bases had no gene match. For the CDR3, the DNA is TGCGCCAGCAGCCCAGAGGGACAGGAAGCTTTCTTT. Protein product: CASSPEGQEAFF.

The chain links TRBV5-1 to TRBJ1-5, with D tentatively TRBD1 (5 bases). This CDR3 is 14 amino acids long. Germline assignment: CDR1 SGHRS and CDR2 YFSETQ. V gave up 0 bases and J gave up 7 bases, with 11 bases separating them. In nucleotides, the CDR3 is TGCGCCAGCAGCTTGGAGGAGGGGTTGCAGCCCCAGCATTTT. Translation gives CASSLEEGLQPQHF. The variable domain in full, completed from reference TRBV5-1 and TRBJ1-5, reads KAGVTQTPRYLIKTRGQQVTLSCSPISGHRSVSWYQQTPGQGLQFLFEYFSETQRNKGNFPGRFSGRQFSNSRSEMNVSTLELGDSALYLCASSLEEGLQPQHFGDGTRLSIL.